This T cell receptor (beta chain) was obtained from a study of blood T cell repertoires in COVID-19. For the study at large: Samples representing acute and convalescent COVID-19 were sourced from the United States, Italy and Spain. Nucleic acid was either cDNA or gDNA, and it came from T cells, B-cell-depleted T cells, or PBMCs.

The table lists this clone with a few counts. How the authors handled the data: By means of reference gene primer amplification, nucleated cell counts were estimated. Clones were sequenced by immunoSEQ multiplex PCR, and TCRdb holds only the in-frame ones, with some missing. For V, J and clone size, that table is used; D and trimming come from the DNA. The sample consists of about 210,000 clones, 85% to 90% of them appearing once. The source is a man between 18 and 35 years old with active or convalescent COVID-19. The sample consisted of peripheral blood.

CDR3 nucleotides: TGCGCCAGCAGCCACAGCGGCAGGGGGCGCTTTCATGGCTACACCTTC. It translates to CASSHSGRGRFHGYTF. This chain connects TRBV4-1 to TRBJ1-2; 8 nucleotides line up with TRBD1. With V trimmed by 3 bases and J by 6 bases, 12 bases remained unmatched. CDR3 length equals 16 residues. Looked up from germline, CDR1 is MGHRA and CDR2 is YSYEKL.